These T cell receptor beta chains were read from a single sample in a study of shared clonotypes between healthy human individuals. The method was immunoSEQ multiplex PCR; TCRdb's version includes in-frame clones alone and lacks a portion of them. The profile shows millions of clones, about 92% of them singletons. Sequencing input: naive CD4+ T cells sorted from blood. The receptors were gathered from a man between 18 and 35 years old in good health. Each CDR3 is given with its conserved first and last residue. A D gene is named only where the DNA matches it firmly. For some rows the clone size is stated as once, few or many, or as a class when expanded; others skip it.

V: TRBV30; J: TRBJ1-1; size: -; D: TRBD1; CDR3: CAWGTGRSNIEAFF; DNA: TGTGCCTGGGGGACAGGGCGCTCTAACATTGAAGCTTTCTTT
V: TRBV7-2; J: TRBJ2-7; size: -; D: TRBD2; CDR3: CASSPGGGSSYEQYF; DNA: TGTGCCAGCAGCCCTGGGGGGGGAAGCTCCTACGAGCAGTACTTC
V: TRBV28; J: TRBJ2-7; size: -; D: TRBD2; CDR3: CASSFPGGGEQYF; DNA: TGTGCCAGCAGTTTCCCTGGGGGGGGCGAGCAGTACTTC
V: TRBV30; J: TRBJ2-1; size: -; D: -; CDR3: CAWSVRAGNWNEQFF; DNA: TGTGCCTGGAGTGTAAGGGCAGGTAATTGGAATGAGCAGTTCTTC
V: TRBV5-1; J: TRBJ2-2; size: -; D: TRBD2; CDR3: CASMDAGRAGTGELFF; DNA: TGCGCCAGCATGGATGCCGGGAGGGCCGGAACCGGGGAGCTGTTTTTT
V: TRBV5-1; J: TRBJ1-2; size: -; D: -; CDR3: CASKDLPNYGYTF; DNA: TGCGCCAGCAAGGACCTTCCTAACTATGGCTACACCTTC
V: TRBV7-9; J: TRBJ1-4; size: -; D: -; CDR3: CASSLGAQGVSTNEKLFF; DNA: TGTGCCAGCAGCTTAGGGGCCCAAGGGGTCTCAACTAATGAAAAACTGTTTTTT
V: TRBV4-1; J: TRBJ2-1; size: -; D: TRBD1; CDR3: CASSQDGGTGWPIGEQFF; DNA: TGCGCCAGCAGCCAAGATGGTGGGACAGGGTGGCCCATTGGTGAGCAGTTCTTC
V: TRBV30; J: TRBJ2-4; size: -; D: TRBD2; CDR3: CAWSVASAGEDIQYF; DNA: TGTGCCTGGAGCGTCGCTAGCGCGGGGGAAGACATTCAGTACTTC
V: TRBV6-5; J: TRBJ1-5; size: -; D: -; CDR3: CASSYSSNSNQPQHF; DNA: TGTGCCAGCAGTTACTCCAGTAATAGCAATCAGCCCCAGCATTTT
V: TRBV4-3; J: TRBJ2-2; size: few; D: TRBD2; CDR3: CASSQEKLATGELFF; DNA: TGCGCCAGCAGCCAAGAAAAACTAGCGACGGGGGAGCTGTTTTTT
V: TRBV9; J: TRBJ2-5; size: -; D: TRBD1; CDR3: CASSPSQGQLGETQYF; DNA: TGTGCCAGCAGCCCTTCCCAGGGACAGCTAGGGGAGACCCAGTACTTC